The present entry profiles one T cell receptor (beta chain) with its context. Its antigen remains unidentified. This sample was taken from a study of radiation and T cells in renal cell carcinoma. Broader study findings: Intratumoral heterogeneity was not captured in these approximately 1 g regions.

Treatment defined: 15 Gy SBRT to primary tumor, nephrectomy 4 weeks later. The CDR3 runs 13 residues. Germline CDR1 and CDR2: LNHDA and SQIVND (reference sequence). V was shortened by 3 bases and J by 9 bases, with 14 bases between the two germline ends. Assay used: immunoSEQ multiplex PCR; TCRdb lists only in-frame clones, some missing. The sample consists of just over 15,000 clones, less than 65% of them appearing once. This receptor was taken from a woman aged 70-85 years with renal cell carcinoma. The V and J genes are TRBV19 and TRBJ1-1, with no clear D. The sequencing here drew on tumor tissue, taken from a patient whose treatment included radiotherapy and nephrectomy. The CDR3: CASSIYPDRKAFF. The CDR3 DNA sequence: TGTGCCAGTAGTATTTATCCGGACCGAAAAGCTTTCTTT.